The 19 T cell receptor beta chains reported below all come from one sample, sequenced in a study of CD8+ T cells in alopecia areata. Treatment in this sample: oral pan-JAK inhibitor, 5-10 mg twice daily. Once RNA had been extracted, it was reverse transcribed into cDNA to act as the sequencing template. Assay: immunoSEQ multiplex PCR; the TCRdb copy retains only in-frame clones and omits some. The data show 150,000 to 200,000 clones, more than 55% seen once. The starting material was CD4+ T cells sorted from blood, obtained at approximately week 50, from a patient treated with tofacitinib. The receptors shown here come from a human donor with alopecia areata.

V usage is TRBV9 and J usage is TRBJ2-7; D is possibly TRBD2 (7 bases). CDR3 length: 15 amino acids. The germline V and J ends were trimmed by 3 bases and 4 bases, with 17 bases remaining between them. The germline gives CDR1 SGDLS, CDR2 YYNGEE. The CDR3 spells CASSARLGGPYEQYF. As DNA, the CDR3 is TGTGCCAGCAGCGCCCGTCTCGGGGGGCCATACGAGCAGTACTTC.

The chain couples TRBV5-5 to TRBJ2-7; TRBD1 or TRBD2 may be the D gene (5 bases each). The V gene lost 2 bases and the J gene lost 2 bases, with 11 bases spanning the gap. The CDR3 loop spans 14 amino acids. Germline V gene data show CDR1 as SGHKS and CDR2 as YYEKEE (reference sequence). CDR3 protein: CASSFNGAAYEQYF. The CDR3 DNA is TGTGCCAGCAGCTTTAACGGGGCCGCCTACGAGCAGTACTTC.

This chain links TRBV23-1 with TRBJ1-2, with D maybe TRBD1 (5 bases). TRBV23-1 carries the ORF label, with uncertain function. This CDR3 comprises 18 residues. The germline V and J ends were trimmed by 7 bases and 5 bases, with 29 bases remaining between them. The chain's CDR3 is CASIQYPVGNRGEYGYTF. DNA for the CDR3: TGCGCCAGCATCCAATATCCGGTGGGGAATCGGGGGGAATATGGCTACACCTTC.

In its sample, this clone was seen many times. The CDR3 reads CAIGPLLGYYGYTF. CDR3 DNA: TGTGCCATCGGCCCCCTGTTGGGATACTATGGCTACACCTTC. V usage is TRBV10-3 and J usage is TRBJ1-2; unclear D gene. Trimming pared 8 bases from V and 3 bases from J, leaving 16 bases between. The germline V gene has CDR1 ENHRY and CDR2 SYGVKD. CDR3 length: 14 amino acids.

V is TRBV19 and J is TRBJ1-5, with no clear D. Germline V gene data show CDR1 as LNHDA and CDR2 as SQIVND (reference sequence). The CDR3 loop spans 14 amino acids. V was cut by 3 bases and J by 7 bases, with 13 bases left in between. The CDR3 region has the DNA TGTGCCAGTAGTATCAGGCACGATGGCCAGCCCCAGCATTTT. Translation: CASSIRHDGQPQHF.

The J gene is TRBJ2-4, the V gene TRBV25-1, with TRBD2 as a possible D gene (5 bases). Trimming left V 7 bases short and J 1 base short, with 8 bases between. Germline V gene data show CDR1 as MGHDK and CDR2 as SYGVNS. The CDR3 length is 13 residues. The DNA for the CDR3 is TGTGCCAGCACGTCGGGGGCCAAAAACATTCAGTACTTC. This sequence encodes CASTSGAKNIQYF.

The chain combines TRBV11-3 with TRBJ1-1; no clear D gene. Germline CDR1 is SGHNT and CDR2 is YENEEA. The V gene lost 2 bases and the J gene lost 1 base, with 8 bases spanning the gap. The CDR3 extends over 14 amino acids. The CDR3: CASSLTGWNTEAFF. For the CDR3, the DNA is TGTGCCAGCAGCTTAACGGGATGGAACACTGAAGCTTTCTTT.

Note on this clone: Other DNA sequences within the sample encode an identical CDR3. Here the CDR3 reads CAWSVLYEQYF. The CDR3, as DNA: TGTGCCTGGAGTGTACTCTACGAGCAGTACTTC. The genes are TRBV30 and TRBJ2-7, with D unresolved. The CDR3 consists of 11 residues. The ends were cut back, 0 bases at V and 3 bases at J, with 3 bases in the middle. Germline V lookup: CDR1 GTSNPN, CDR2 SVGIG (reference sequence).

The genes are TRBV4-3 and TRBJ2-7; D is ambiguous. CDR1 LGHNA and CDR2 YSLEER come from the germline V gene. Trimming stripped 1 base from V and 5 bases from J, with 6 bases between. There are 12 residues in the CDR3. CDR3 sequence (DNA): TGCGCCAGCAGCCAAGTGGGTGACGAGCAGTACTTC. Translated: CASSQVGDEQYF.

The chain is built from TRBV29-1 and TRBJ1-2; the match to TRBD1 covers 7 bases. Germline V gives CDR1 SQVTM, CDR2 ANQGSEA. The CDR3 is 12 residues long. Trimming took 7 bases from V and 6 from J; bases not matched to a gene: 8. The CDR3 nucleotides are TGCAGCGCCCGGGACAGCAGGGATGGCTACACCTTC. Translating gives CSARDSRDGYTF.

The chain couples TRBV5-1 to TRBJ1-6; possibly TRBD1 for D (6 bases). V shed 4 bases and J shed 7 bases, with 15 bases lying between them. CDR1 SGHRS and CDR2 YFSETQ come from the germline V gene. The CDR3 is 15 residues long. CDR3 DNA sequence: TGCGCCAGCAGCATGGGACAATCGGGGAATTCACCCCTCCACTTT. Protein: CASSMGQSGNSPLHF.

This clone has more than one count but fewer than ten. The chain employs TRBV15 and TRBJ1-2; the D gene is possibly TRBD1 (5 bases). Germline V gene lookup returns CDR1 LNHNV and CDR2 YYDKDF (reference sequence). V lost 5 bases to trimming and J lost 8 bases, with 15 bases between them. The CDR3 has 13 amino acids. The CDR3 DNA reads TGTGCCACCAGCGGCGGCAGGGCGGCGGGCTACACCTTC. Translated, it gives CATSGGRAAGYTF.

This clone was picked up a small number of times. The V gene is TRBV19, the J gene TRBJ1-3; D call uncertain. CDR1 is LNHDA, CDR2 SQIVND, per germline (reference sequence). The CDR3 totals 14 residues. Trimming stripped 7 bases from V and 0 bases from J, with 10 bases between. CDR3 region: CASTAASSGNTIYF. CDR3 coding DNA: TGTGCCAGTACGGCCGCCAGCTCTGGAAACACCATATATTTT.

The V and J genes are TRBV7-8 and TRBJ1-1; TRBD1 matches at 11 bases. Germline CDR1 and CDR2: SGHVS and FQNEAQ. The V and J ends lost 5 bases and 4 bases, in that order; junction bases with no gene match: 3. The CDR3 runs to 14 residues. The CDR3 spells CASSPGTGGTEAFF. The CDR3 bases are TGTGCCAGCAGCCCCGGGACAGGGGGCACTGAAGCTTTCTTT.

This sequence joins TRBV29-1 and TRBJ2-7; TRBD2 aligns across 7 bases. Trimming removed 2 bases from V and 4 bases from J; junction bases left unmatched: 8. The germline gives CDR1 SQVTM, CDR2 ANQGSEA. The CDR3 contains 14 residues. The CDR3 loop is CSVELAVGGYEQYF. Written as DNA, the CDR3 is TGCAGCGTTGAATTGGCAGTCGGGGGGTACGAGCAGTACTTC.

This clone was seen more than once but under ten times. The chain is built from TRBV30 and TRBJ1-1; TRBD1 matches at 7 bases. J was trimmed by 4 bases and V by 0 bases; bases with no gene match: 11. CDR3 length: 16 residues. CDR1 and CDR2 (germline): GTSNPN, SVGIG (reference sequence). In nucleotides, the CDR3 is TGTGCCTGGAGTGTACTCCCGGGACAGAAACGCACTGAAGCTTTCTTT. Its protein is CAWSVLPGQKRTEAFF.

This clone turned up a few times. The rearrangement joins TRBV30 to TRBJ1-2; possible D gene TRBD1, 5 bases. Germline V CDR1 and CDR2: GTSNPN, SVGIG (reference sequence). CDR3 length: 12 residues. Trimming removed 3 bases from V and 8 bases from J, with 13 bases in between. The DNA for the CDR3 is TGTGCCTGGAGAAACGGGGGTATAGGCTACACCTTC. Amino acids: CAWRNGGIGYTF. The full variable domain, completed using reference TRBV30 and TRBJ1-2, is SQTIHQWPATLVQPVGSPLSLECTVEGTSNPNLYWYRQAAGRGLQLLFYSVGIGQISSEVPQNLSASRPQDRQFILSSKKLLLSDSGFYLCAWRNGGIGYTFGSGTRLTVV.

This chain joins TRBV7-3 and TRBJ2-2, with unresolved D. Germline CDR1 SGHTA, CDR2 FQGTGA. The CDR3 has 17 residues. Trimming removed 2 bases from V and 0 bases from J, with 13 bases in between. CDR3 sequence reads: CASSLYSGLANTGELFF. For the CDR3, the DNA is TGTGCCAGCAGCTTATATTCAGGCCTCGCGAACACCGGGGAGCTGTTTTTT.

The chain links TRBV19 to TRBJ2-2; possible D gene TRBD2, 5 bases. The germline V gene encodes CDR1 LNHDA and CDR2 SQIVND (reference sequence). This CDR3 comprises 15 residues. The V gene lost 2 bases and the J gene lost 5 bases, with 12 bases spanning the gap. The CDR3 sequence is CASSIPSGGTGELFF. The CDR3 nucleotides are TGTGCCAGTAGTATACCCAGCGGCGGTACCGGGGAGCTGTTTTTT.